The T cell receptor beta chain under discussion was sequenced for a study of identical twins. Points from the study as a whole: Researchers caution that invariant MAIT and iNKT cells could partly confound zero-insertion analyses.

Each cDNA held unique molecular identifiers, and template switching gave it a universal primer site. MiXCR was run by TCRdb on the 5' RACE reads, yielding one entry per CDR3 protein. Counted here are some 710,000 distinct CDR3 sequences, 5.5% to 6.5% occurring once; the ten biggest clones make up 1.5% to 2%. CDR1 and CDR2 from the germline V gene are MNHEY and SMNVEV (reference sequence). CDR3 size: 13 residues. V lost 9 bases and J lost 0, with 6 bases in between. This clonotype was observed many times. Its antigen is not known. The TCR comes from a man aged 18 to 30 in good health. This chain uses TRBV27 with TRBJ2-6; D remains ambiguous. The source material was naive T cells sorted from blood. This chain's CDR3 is CASMTSGANVLTF. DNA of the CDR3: TGTGCCAGTATGACCTCTGGGGCCAACGTCCTGACTTTC.